A single sample is the source of the 14 T cell receptor beta chains below, sequenced in a study of cytomegalovirus exposure and HLA in healthy donors. PCR amplification relied on 60 Vbeta primers (plus 13 Jbeta primers). Repertoires were generated with immunoSEQ multiplex PCR, while TCRdb's copy carries only in-frame clones and drops some. The data show about 140,000 clones, about three quarters seen once. The sample comprised PBMCs. All receptors come from a male donor in good health and CMV-seropositive.

The rearrangement links TRBV11-2 to TRBJ1-1; the D is unclear. The germline V and J ends were trimmed by 4 bases and 0 bases, with 6 bases remaining between them. The CDR3 runs to 13 residues. The germline V gene encodes CDR1 SGHAT and CDR2 FQNNGV. The CDR3 reads CASSSQLNTEAFF. CDR3 bases: TGTGCCAGCAGCTCACAGCTGAACACTGAAGCTTTCTTT.

The chain joins TRBV7-9 to TRBJ2-7; unclear D gene. CDR3 length: 12 residues. Trimming pared 1 base from V and 2 bases from J, leaving 3 bases between. Germline CDR1 SEHNR, CDR2 FQNEAQ (reference sequence). The CDR3 DNA is TGTGCCAGCAGCTTAGTAACCTACGAGCAGTACTTC. The encoded protein is CASSLVTYEQYF.

This chain joins TRBV6-5 and TRBJ1-4; D call uncertain. Per the germline V gene, CDR1 is MNHEY and CDR2 is SVGAGI. The V end was cut by 2 bases, the J end by 7 bases, with 11 bases between. This CDR3 is built from 14 residues. The CDR3 DNA reads TGTGCCAGCAGTTACGATGGTCCGGGTGAAAAACTGTTTTTT. Its protein product is CASSYDGPGEKLFF.

Comments on this clone: The germline gene is not matched at one end of the junction; a read error may be the cause. The chain recombines TRBV6-1 with TRBJ2-1, with D possibly being TRBD2 (6 bases). The germline gives CDR1 MNHNS, CDR2 SASEGT. This CDR3 is 15 amino acids long. The CDR3 region has the DNA TGTGCCAGCAGCGAAGCGGGCAGCTCCTACAATGAGCAGTTCTTC. This encodes CASSEAGSSYNEQFF.

CDR3: CASSFALTGLAGPYNEQFF. Here the CDR3 DNA reads TGCGCCAGCAGCTTCGCTCTGACAGGACTAGCGGGACCCTACAATGAGCAGTTCTTC. The genes are TRBV5-1 and TRBJ2-1, with 12 bases aligning to TRBD2. This CDR3 spans 19 amino acids. V lost 2 bases and J lost 2; bases outside the gene matches: 11. Per the germline V gene, CDR1 is SGHRS and CDR2 is YFSETQ.

DNA of the CDR3: TGTGCCAGCAGCGAGAATTACAGGGGTGGGAACATTCAGTACTTC. Protein: CASSENYRGGNIQYF. The chain carries TRBV6-5 and TRBJ2-4; 7 bases line up with TRBD1. The ends lost 6 bases at V and 7 bases at J; junction bases unmatched: 12. From germline, CDR1 is MNHEY and CDR2 SVGAGI. The CDR3 is made up of 15 amino acids.

This clone was picked up a small number of times. V usage is TRBV7-3 and J usage is TRBJ2-5, with D unclear. The V gene's germline CDR1 is SGHTA and CDR2 FQGTGA. V was shortened by 4 bases and J by 5 bases, with 11 bases between the two germline ends. The CDR3 contains 13 residues. CDR3 bases: TGTGCCAGCAGCTCCACCACCGGGGAGACCCAGTACTTC. Its translation: CASSSTTGETQYF.

The chain employs TRBV11-2 and TRBJ2-4; no clear D. Trimming cost V 5 bases and J 0 bases, with 8 bases left between them. Per the germline V gene, CDR1 is SGHAT and CDR2 is FQNNGV. This CDR3 has 14 amino acids. The CDR3 protein is CASSGSIAKNIQYF. The CDR3 coding sequence is TGTGCCAGCAGCGGTTCTATAGCCAAAAACATTCAGTACTTC.

This rearrangement joins TRBV7-9 to TRBJ2-7, with TRBD1 matching 7 bases. Losses at the gene ends were 5 bases for V and 4 bases for J; bases not matched to a gene: 14. The CDR3 covers 16 residues. The germline gives CDR1 SEHNR, CDR2 FQNEAQ (reference sequence). In nucleotides, the CDR3 is TGTGCCAGCAGCCCACCGGGGTGGGACAGAAAGTACGAGCAGTACTTC. It specifies CASSPPGWDRKYEQYF.

This clone has just a few counts. The V call is TRBV30, the J call TRBJ2-1, with 7 nucleotides matching TRBD2. In germline, CDR1 is GTSNPN, CDR2 SVGIG (reference sequence). This CDR3 is 15 amino acids long. The ends lost 2 bases at V and 2 bases at J; junction bases unmatched: 6. This CDR3 is CAWSLKRDPYNEQFF. The CDR3 nucleotides read TGTGCCTGGAGTCTTAAGCGGGACCCCTACAATGAGCAGTTCTTC.

The chain couples TRBV2 to TRBJ2-3, with TRBD2 matching over 7 bases. J gave up 0 bases and V 6 bases, and 3 bases lay outside the gene matches. The CDR3 is 14 residues long. Germline V lookup: CDR1 SNHLY, CDR2 FYNNEI. The CDR3 DNA follows: TGTGCCAGCAGACCAGCGGGGAGCACAGATACGCAGTATTTT. It codes for CASRPAGSTDTQYF.

V is TRBV6-1 and J is TRBJ2-1, with 7 positions matching TRBD1. There are 14 residues in the CDR3. The J segment lost 3 bases and the V segment lost 6 bases, leaving 5 bases of the junction unmatched. Germline V CDR1 and CDR2: MNHNS, SASEGT. The CDR3 loop is CASRLDRLYNEQFF. Here the CDR3 DNA reads TGTGCCAGCAGACTGGACAGGCTCTACAATGAGCAGTTCTTC.

The chain employs TRBV5-1 and TRBJ2-5; 7 bases agree with TRBD1. The CDR3 contains 14 residues. After removal of 3 bases from V and 3 bases from J, the junction contained 5 bases not matched to a gene. Germline CDR1 SGHRS, CDR2 YFSETQ. Here the CDR3 reads CASSSLGTEETQYF. The CDR3 region has the DNA TGCGCCAGCAGCTCCCTCGGGACAGAAGAGACCCAGTACTTC.

The J gene is TRBJ2-7, the V gene TRBV15, with TRBD1 identical over 8 bases. V gave up 5 bases and J gave up 2 bases; unmatched junction bases: 5. Germline V gene sequence: CDR1 LNHNV, CDR2 YYDKDF (reference sequence). This CDR3 is built from 14 residues. The DNA for the CDR3 is TGTGCCACCAGCCCAAGACAGGGGCCCTACGAGCAGTACTTC. It specifies CATSPRQGPYEQYF.